This T cell receptor (beta chain) emerged from a study of cytomegalovirus exposure and HLA in healthy donors. Study results and limitations: What was likely a sequencing artifact was a cluster of highly shared sequence variants. About 90% or about 30% of the time was how often most TCR beta V segments were productive, according to an earlier analysis.

About this clone: Its antigen is unknown.

Amplification used 60 Vbeta primers and 13 Jbeta primers. The authors' processing: Unique TCR beta chains numbered approximately 80 million in a later analysis, with roughly 9.9 million shared. The table came from immunoSEQ multiplex PCR; TCRdb's copy has only in-frame clones and leaves some out. V and J calls and clone size are those listed in that table; D and trimming were worked out from the DNA. The sample contains about 170,000 clones, 76% of which appear only once. As for the donors, each was a healthy bone marrow donor. The sequence came from a female donor in good health and CMV-seronegative. The sequenced sample consisted of PBMCs.

The CDR3 is CASARGDYGYTF. The CDR3 nucleotides read TGTGCCAGTGCTCGGGGTGACTATGGCTACACCTTC. V gene TRBV19 combines with J gene TRBJ1-2; D is uncertain. V lost 8 bases and J 3 bases, leaving 10 bases between the germline ends. Looked up from germline, CDR1 is LNHDA and CDR2 is SQIVND (reference sequence). This CDR3 is 12 amino acids long.